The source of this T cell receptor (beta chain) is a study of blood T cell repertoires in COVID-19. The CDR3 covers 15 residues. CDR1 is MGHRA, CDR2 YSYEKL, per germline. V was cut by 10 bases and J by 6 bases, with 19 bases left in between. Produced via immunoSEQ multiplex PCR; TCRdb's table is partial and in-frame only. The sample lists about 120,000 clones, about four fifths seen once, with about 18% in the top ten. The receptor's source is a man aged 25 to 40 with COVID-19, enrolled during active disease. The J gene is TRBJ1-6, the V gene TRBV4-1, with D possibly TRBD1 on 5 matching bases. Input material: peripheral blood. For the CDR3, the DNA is TGCGCCATTTCTCCCCGATGGCAGGGTAATTCACCCCTCCACTTT. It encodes CAISPRWQGNSPLHF.